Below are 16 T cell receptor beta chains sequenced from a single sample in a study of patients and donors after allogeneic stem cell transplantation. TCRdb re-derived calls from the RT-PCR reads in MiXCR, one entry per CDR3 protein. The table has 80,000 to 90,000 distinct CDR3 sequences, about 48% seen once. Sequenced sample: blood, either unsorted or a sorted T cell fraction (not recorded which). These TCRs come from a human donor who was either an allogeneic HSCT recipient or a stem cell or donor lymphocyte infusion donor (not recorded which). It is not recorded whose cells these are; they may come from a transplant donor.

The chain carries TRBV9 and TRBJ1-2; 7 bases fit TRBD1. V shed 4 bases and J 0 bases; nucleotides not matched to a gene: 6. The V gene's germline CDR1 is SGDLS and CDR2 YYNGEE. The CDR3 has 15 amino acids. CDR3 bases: TGTGCCAGCAGCACAGGGACAGAATCTAACTATGGCTACACCTTC. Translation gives CASSTGTESNYGYTF.

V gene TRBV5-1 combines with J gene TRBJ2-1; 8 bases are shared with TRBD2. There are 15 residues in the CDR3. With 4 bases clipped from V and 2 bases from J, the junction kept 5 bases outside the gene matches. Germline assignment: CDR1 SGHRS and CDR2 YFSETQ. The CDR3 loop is CASSQIAGTYNEQFF. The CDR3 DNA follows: TGCGCCAGCAGCCAGATAGCGGGAACCTACAATGAGCAGTTCTTC.

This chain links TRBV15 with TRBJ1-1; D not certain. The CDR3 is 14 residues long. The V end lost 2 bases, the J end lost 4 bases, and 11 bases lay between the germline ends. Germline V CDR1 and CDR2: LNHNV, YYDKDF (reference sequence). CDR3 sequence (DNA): TGTGCCACCAGCAGAAAGACGGTCGGCACTGAAGCTTTCTTT. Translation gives CATSRKTVGTEAFF.

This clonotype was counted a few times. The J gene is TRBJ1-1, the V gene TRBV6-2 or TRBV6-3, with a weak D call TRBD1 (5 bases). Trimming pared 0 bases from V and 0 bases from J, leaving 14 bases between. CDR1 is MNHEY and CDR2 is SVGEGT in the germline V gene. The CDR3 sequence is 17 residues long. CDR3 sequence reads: CASSYSQGTVMNTEAFF. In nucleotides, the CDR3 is TGTGCCAGCAGTTACTCGCAGGGAACCGTTATGAACACTGAAGCTTTCTTT.

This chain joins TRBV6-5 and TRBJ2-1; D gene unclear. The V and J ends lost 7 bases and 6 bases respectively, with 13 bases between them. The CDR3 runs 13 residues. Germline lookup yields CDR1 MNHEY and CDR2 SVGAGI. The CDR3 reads CASNLYPGNEQFF. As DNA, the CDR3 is TGTGCCAGCAACCTATACCCGGGCAATGAGCAGTTCTTC.

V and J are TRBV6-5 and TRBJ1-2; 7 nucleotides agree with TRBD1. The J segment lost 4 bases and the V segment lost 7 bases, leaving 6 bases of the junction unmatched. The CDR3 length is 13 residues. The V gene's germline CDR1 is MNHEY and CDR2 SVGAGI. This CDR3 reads CASKSGTAYGYTF. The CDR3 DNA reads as TGTGCCAGCAAATCCGGGACAGCCTATGGCTACACCTTC.

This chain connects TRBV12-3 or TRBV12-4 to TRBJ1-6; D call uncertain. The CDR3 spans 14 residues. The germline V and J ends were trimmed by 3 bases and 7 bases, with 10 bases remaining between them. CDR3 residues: CASSLARENSPLHF. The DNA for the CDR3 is TGTGCCAGCAGTTTGGCAAGGGAAAATTCACCCCTCCACTTT.

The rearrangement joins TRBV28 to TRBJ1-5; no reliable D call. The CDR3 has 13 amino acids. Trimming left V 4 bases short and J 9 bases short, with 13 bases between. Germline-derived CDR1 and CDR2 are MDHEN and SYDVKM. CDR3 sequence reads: CASSSDGDSPQHF. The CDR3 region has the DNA TGTGCCAGCAGTTCCGACGGTGATTCGCCCCAGCATTTT.

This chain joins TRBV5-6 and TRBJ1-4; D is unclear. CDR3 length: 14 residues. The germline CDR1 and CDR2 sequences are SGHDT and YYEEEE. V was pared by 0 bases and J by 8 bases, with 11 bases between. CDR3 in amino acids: CASSLEGGSEKLFF. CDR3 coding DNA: TGTGCCAGCAGCTTGGAAGGAGGGAGCGAAAAACTGTTTTTT. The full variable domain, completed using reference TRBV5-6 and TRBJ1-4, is DAGVTQSPTHLIKTRGQQVTLRCSPKSGHDTVSWYQQALGQGPQFIFQYYEEEERQRGNFPDRFSGHQFPNYSSELNVNALLLGDSALYLCASSLEGGSEKLFFGSGTQLSVL.

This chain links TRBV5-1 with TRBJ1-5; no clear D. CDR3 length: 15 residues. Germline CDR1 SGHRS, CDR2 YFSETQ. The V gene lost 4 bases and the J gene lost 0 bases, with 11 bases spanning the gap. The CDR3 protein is CASSPQWDSNQPQHF. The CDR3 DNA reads TGCGCCAGCAGCCCCCAATGGGATAGCAATCAGCCCCAGCATTTT.

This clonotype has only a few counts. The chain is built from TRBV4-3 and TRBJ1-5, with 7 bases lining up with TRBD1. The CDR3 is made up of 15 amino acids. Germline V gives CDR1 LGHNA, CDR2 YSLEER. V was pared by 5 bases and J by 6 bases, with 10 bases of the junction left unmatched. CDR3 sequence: CASSARQGSGQPQHF. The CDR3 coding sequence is TGCGCCAGCAGCGCCCGACAGGGAAGCGGTCAGCCCCAGCATTTT.

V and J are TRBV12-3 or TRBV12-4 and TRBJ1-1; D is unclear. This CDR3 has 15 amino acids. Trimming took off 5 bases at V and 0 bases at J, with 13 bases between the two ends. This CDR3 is CASSPQDGLNTEAFF. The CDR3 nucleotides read TGTGCCAGCAGTCCCCAGGACGGCTTGAACACTGAAGCTTTCTTT.

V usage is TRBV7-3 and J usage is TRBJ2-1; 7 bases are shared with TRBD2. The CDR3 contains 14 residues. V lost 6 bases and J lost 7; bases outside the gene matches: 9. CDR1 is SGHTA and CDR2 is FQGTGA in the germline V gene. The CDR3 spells CASRKGPSGNEQFF. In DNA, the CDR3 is TGTGCCAGCAGAAAAGGGCCTAGCGGTAATGAGCAGTTCTTC.

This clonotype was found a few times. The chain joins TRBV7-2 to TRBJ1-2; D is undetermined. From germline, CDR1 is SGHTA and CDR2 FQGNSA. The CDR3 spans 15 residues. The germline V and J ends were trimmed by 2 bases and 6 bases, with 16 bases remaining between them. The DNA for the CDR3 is TGTGCCAGCAGCTTAATCCGCGGAACCGGGGATGGCTACACCTTC. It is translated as CASSLIRGTGDGYTF.

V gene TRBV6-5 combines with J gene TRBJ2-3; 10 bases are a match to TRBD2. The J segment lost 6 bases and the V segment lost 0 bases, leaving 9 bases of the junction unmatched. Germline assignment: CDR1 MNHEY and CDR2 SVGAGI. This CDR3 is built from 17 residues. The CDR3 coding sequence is TGTGCCAGCAGTTACTCGACGACTAGCGGGCTCGGGGATACGCAGTATTTT. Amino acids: CASSYSTTSGLGDTQYF.

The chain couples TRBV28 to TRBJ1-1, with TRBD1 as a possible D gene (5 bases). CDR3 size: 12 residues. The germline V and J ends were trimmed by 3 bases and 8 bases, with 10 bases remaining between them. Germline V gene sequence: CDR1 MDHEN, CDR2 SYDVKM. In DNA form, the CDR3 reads TGTGCCAGCAGTTTCGGACAAAACGAAGCTTTCTTT. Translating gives CASSFGQNEAFF.